Reported below is one TCR beta chain. Antigen: not known. The sample is drawn from a study of T cell clonotyping in hematopoietic cell transplantation. Study-level findings and limits: Recipient TCR diversity dropped after transplant; expanded clonotypes rose from day 30 to 180. Graft donor and pretransplant recipient Inverse Simpson Index values predicted broader posttransplant TCR diversity.

TCRdb keeps only in-frame clones here, not all; method: immunoSEQ multiplex PCR. Among roughly 16,000 clones, about 90% were seen once, and the ten largest hold about 5.7%. Sequenced material: peripheral blood mononuclear cells. The receptor's source is a man between 35 and 55 years old in good health. Some clones in this sample may be carry-over from other donors' samples.

CDR3 nucleotide sequence: TGCGCCAGCAGCCAAGATATAACCCAGGGGGCGAACACTGAAGCTTTCTTT. This encodes CASSQDITQGANTEAFF. This chain links TRBV4-1 with TRBJ1-1; 8 bases line up with TRBD1. The J segment lost 1 base and the V segment lost 0 bases, leaving 7 bases of the junction unmatched. Looked up from germline, CDR1 is MGHRA and CDR2 is YSYEKL. The CDR3 sequence is 17 residues long.